What follows are 15 T cell receptor beta chains derived from one specimen sequenced in a study of shared clonotypes between healthy human individuals. The table came from immunoSEQ multiplex PCR; TCRdb's copy has only in-frame clones and leaves some out. The sample shows 2,500,000 or so clones, approximately 92% of them seen only once. Sequences were obtained from naive CD4+ T cells sorted from blood. Specified subset: CD45RA+ positively selected. All receptors come from a man aged 18 to 29 in good health.

V and J are TRBV7-2 and TRBJ1-1, with D tentatively TRBD1 (6 bases). The CDR3 totals 16 residues. Trimming pared 1 base from V and 1 base from J, leaving 13 bases between. CDR1 is SGHTA, CDR2 FQGNSA, per germline. In DNA, the CDR3 is TGTGCCAGCAGCTTAGTTTCGGGGGGCGCGAACACTGAAGCTTTCTTT. This translates into CASSLVSGGANTEAFF.

This clone was observed a few times. The chain employs TRBV6-5 and TRBJ1-5; 7 bases are a match to TRBD1. The V and J ends lost 5 bases and 6 bases, in that order; junction bases with no gene match: 7. The CDR3 length is 14 residues. Per germline, CDR1 MNHEY and CDR2 SVGAGI. CDR3 bases: TGTGCCAGCAGTGGGACAGTGGTCGGTCAGCCCCAGCATTTT. This encodes CASSGTVVGQPQHF.

The chain couples TRBV6-5 to TRBJ2-1, with 7 bases aligning to TRBD2. This CDR3 is built from 15 residues. The germline V gene encodes CDR1 MNHEY and CDR2 SVGAGI. The J segment lost 4 bases and the V segment lost 5 bases, leaving 8 bases of the junction unmatched. CDR3 amino acids: CASSRGGRGYNEQFF. The CDR3 coding sequence is TGTGCCAGCAGTCGTGGCGGGAGAGGTTACAATGAGCAGTTCTTC.

The chain has TRBV27 and TRBJ2-7; D unresolved. Per germline, CDR1 MNHEY and CDR2 SMNVEV (reference sequence). There are 15 residues in the CDR3. The germline V and J ends were trimmed by 5 bases and 2 bases, with 16 bases remaining between them. CDR3 sequence (DNA): TGTGCCAGCAGTCCTTTGGCGCGGAGCACCTACGAGCAGTACTTC. It codes for CASSPLARSTYEQYF.

The chain combines TRBV20-1 with TRBJ2-4; unclear D gene. V lost 0 bases, J lost 13 bases, and 10 bases lay in between. The CDR3 spans 11 residues. CDR1 and CDR2 from the germline V gene are DFQATT and SNEGSKA (reference sequence). CDR3 coding DNA: TGCAGTGCTAGAGATCGGTGGCAGCAGTACTTC. This codes for CSARDRWQQYF.

V and J are TRBV6-1 and TRBJ1-5, with D unclear. V lost 3 bases, J lost 1 base, and 10 bases lay in between. CDR1 MNHNS and CDR2 SASEGT come from the germline V gene. The CDR3 totals 15 residues. In DNA, the CDR3 is TGTGCCAGCAGTGATGTCCACAGAAGCAATCAGCCCCAGCATTTT. Its translation: CASSDVHRSNQPQHF.

The chain uses TRBV5-4 and TRBJ2-7; a weak D match, TRBD1 (6 bases). Trimming cost V 4 bases and J 6 bases, with 17 bases left between them. The CDR3 runs to 14 residues. Per germline, CDR1 SGHNT and CDR2 YYREEE (reference sequence). CDR3 residues: CASSLLGAGAEQYF. The CDR3 DNA reads as TGTGCCAGCAGCCTCCTGGGGGCAGGGGCCGAGCAGTACTTC.

The rearrangement uses TRBV5-6 and TRBJ2-7, with 7 bases aligning to TRBD2. From germline, CDR1 is SGHDT and CDR2 YYEEEE. J gave up 8 bases and V 3 bases, and 5 bases lay outside the gene matches. The CDR3 sequence is 12 residues long. CDR3: CASSWAGEKQYF. The CDR3 DNA reads as TGTGCCAGCAGCTGGGCGGGAGAGAAGCAGTACTTC.

The CDR3 DNA follows: TGTGCCAGCAAAAATAACAGGGGGGGCAATCAGCCCCAGCATTTT. This translates into CASKNNRGGNQPQHF. The genes are TRBV28 and TRBJ1-5, with 8 bases lining up with TRBD1. This CDR3 is 15 amino acids long. Trimming at V came to 7 bases and at J to 2 bases, leaving 7 bases not matched to a gene. CDR1 is MDHEN and CDR2 is SYDVKM in the germline V gene.

Details on this clone: The sample contains more than one DNA sequence encoding this CDR3. This rearrangement joins TRBV6-5 to TRBJ1-1, with D hard to call. This CDR3 has 14 residues. Germline V lookup: CDR1 MNHEY, CDR2 SVGAGI. The germline V and J ends were trimmed by 6 bases and 1 base, with 12 bases remaining between them. The CDR3 DNA reads as TGTGCCAGCAGCCCTTCGGGAGGGAACACTGAAGCTTTCTTT. Protein product: CASSPSGGNTEAFF.

The chain carries TRBV5-1 and TRBJ2-2, with 9 positions matching TRBD2. The ends lost 4 bases at V and 7 bases at J; junction bases unmatched: 11. The CDR3 consists of 16 residues. The V gene's germline CDR1 is SGHRS and CDR2 YFSETQ. The CDR3 DNA reads TGCGCCAGCAGCGAAATAAGCGGGAGGCTGGGCGGGGAGCTGTTTTTT. It specifies CASSEISGRLGGELFF.

The chain links TRBV9 to TRBJ1-4; D unclear. CDR3 size: 15 residues. V gave up 1 base and J gave up 6 bases, with 13 bases separating them. Germline V gene sequence: CDR1 SGDLS, CDR2 YYNGEE. Here the CDR3 reads CASSVSPRSDEKLFF. In DNA, the CDR3 is TGTGCCAGCAGCGTATCCCCACGGTCGGATGAAAAACTGTTTTTT.

V and J are TRBV4-3 and TRBJ1-3; tentatively, D is TRBD1 (5 bases). Trimming stripped 1 base from V and 4 bases from J, with 11 bases between. Germline values: CDR1 LGHNA, CDR2 YSLEER. The CDR3 is 15 residues long. Here the CDR3 reads CASSQGGGPGNTIYF. The CDR3 bases are TGCGCCAGCAGCCAAGGTGGGGGACCCGGAAACACCATATATTTT.

This clone has ten or more counts. This chain connects TRBV5-1 to TRBJ2-5, with 7 positions matching TRBD2. The CDR3 runs to 14 residues. Germline assignment: CDR1 SGHRS and CDR2 YFSETQ. Trimming took 4 bases from V and 5 from J; bases not matched to a gene: 8. The CDR3 is CASSPLAQRETQYF. CDR3 bases: TGCGCCAGCAGCCCACTAGCGCAACGTGAGACCCAGTACTTC.

The rearrangement joins TRBV5-1 to TRBJ1-1; tentatively, D is TRBD1 (5 bases). The germline gives CDR1 SGHRS, CDR2 YFSETQ. This CDR3 has 14 residues. Between the trimmed V and J ends, which lost 1 base and 4 bases, there was a span of 11 bases. The CDR3 spells CASSLSGFATEAFF. The CDR3 nucleotides read TGCGCCAGCAGCTTGTCAGGGTTCGCCACTGAAGCTTTCTTT.